This is a list of T cell receptor beta chains from one sample in a study of T cell responses to AZD1222 COVID-19 vaccine. This table comes from immunoSEQ multiplex PCR, and its TCRdb copy is limited to in-frame clones, with some not included. This table holds roughly 100,000 clones, approximately 86% found once. This material consisted of peripheral blood, taken on day 0 of AZD1222 vaccination. The receptors originated from an adult in good health. Both conserved end residues are part of each CDR3. D genes are given only for firm matches. The size of a clone is reported for some rows only, either as once, few or many, or as a class for expanded clones.

D gene: .; J gene: TRBJ1-3; clone size: .; V gene: TRBV29-1; CDR3 DNA: TGCAGCGCCAACAGAGAGGCTGGAAACACCATATATTTT; CDR3 protein: CSANREAGNTIYF
D gene: .; J gene: TRBJ1-1; clone size: .; V gene: TRBV20-1; CDR3 DNA: TGCAGTGCTCCCCCGGCCACTGAAGCTTTCTTT; CDR3 protein: CSAPPATEAFF
D gene: TRBD2; J gene: TRBJ2-1; clone size: .; V gene: TRBV11-3; CDR3 DNA: TGTGCCAGCAGCCCCCGCGGGGGACTCAAATACAATGAGCAGTTCTTC; CDR3 protein: CASSPRGGLKYNEQFF
D gene: .; J gene: TRBJ1-3; clone size: .; V gene: TRBV7-8; CDR3 DNA: TGTGCCAGCAGCTTCCGGGCCCCAGGGGGAAACACCATATATTTT; CDR3 protein: CASSFRAPGGNTIYF
D gene: .; J gene: TRBJ1-4; clone size: .; V gene: TRBV5-4; CDR3 DNA: TGTGCCAGCAGCTTGGAGCCAGTGAATGAAAAACTGTTTTTT; CDR3 protein: CASSLEPVNEKLFF
D gene: .; J gene: TRBJ1-1; clone size: .; V gene: TRBV19; CDR3 DNA: TGTGCCAGTAGTATAGAGGACAAGGCCAGGTGGGACACTGAAGCTTTCTTT; CDR3 protein: CASSIEDKARWDTEAFF
D gene: TRBD2; J gene: TRBJ2-5; clone size: .; V gene: TRBV6-2/TRBV6-3; CDR3 DNA: TGTGCCAGCAGTTTCCAACTGGGACTAGCGGGAGGGGAGGTCCCCCAAGAGACCCAGTACTTC; CDR3 protein: CASSFQLGLAGGEVPQETQYF
D gene: .; J gene: TRBJ2-1; clone size: .; V gene: TRBV4-3; CDR3 DNA: TGCGCCAGCAGCCAAGGGTTCGAGTTCAGTGAGCAGTTCTTC; CDR3 protein: CASSQGFEFSEQFF
D gene: .; J gene: TRBJ2-3; clone size: .; V gene: TRBV4-3; CDR3 DNA: TGCGCCAGCAGCCATCCCCCGGAGGGGGCCACAGATACGCAGTATTTT; CDR3 protein: CASSHPPEGATDTQYF
D gene: .; J gene: TRBJ2-7; clone size: many; V gene: TRBV24-1; CDR3 DNA: TGTGCCACCAGTGACAAAAGCTCCTACGAGCAGTACTTC; CDR3 protein: CATSDKSSYEQYF
D gene: TRBD2; J gene: TRBJ2-2; clone size: .; V gene: TRBV3-1/TRBV3-2; CDR3 DNA: TGTGCCAGCAGCCCAGGACTAGCGGGGGACACCGGGGAGCTGTTTTTT; CDR3 protein: CASSPGLAGDTGELFF
D gene: .; J gene: TRBJ1-5; clone size: .; V gene: TRBV30; CDR3 DNA: TGTGCCTGGAGTGATGGGACGGTCGCTTATAGCAATCAGCCCCAGCATTTT; CDR3 protein: CAWSDGTVAYSNQPQHF
D gene: .; J gene: TRBJ2-5; clone size: .; V gene: TRBV5-1; CDR3 DNA: TGCGCCAGCAGTCAAGGGGCGGGAGAGACCCAGTACTTC; CDR3 protein: CASSQGAGETQYF
D gene: TRBD2; J gene: TRBJ2-5; clone size: .; V gene: TRBV29-1; CDR3 DNA: TGCAGCGTCGGGGGACTAGCGGGACCAATGCTCCAAGAGACCCAGTACTTC; CDR3 protein: CSVGGLAGPMLQETQYF
D gene: .; J gene: TRBJ1-5; clone size: .; V gene: TRBV5-6; CDR3 DNA: TGTGCCAGCAGTGTGGGGAGGGGCCAGCCCCAGCATTTT; CDR3 protein: CASSVGRGQPQHF
D gene: .; J gene: TRBJ1-5; clone size: .; V gene: TRBV5-1; CDR3 DNA: TGCGCCAGCAGCTTGGAACCCGGACAGCCCCAGCATTTT; CDR3 protein: CASSLEPGQPQHF
D gene: .; J gene: TRBJ2-7; clone size: .; V gene: TRBV12-3/TRBV12-4; CDR3 DNA: TGTGCCAGCAGTTTAGCTGCCAACGAGCAGTACTTC; CDR3 protein: CASSLAANEQYF
D gene: TRBD1; J gene: TRBJ1-2; clone size: .; V gene: TRBV12-3/TRBV12-4; CDR3 DNA: TGTGCCAGCAGTTTTGCAGGGGGTGGCTACACCTTC; CDR3 protein: CASSFAGGGYTF
D gene: TRBD1; J gene: TRBJ2-7; clone size: .; V gene: TRBV19; CDR3 DNA: TGTGCCAGTACCCCAGACAGGGCGTCCTACGAGCAGTACTTC; CDR3 protein: CASTPDRASYEQYF
D gene: TRBD2; J gene: TRBJ2-7; clone size: once; V gene: TRBV5-1; CDR3 DNA: TGCGCCAGCAGCTCGGGACTAGCGGGGCCCTACGAGCAGTACTTC; CDR3 protein: CASSSGLAGPYEQYF
D gene: TRBD1; J gene: TRBJ2-2; clone size: .; V gene: TRBV6-5; CDR3 DNA: TGTGCCAGCAGCCTCGACAGGGGGAACACCGGGGAGCTGTTTTTT; CDR3 protein: CASSLDRGNTGELFF
D gene: TRBD2; J gene: TRBJ2-7; clone size: .; V gene: TRBV19; CDR3 DNA: TGTGCCAGTAGTAAGGGACTAGCGGAAAACTACGAGCAGTACTTC; CDR3 protein: CASSKGLAENYEQYF
D gene: .; J gene: TRBJ2-2; clone size: .; V gene: TRBV12-5; CDR3 DNA: TGTGCTAGTGAGGTCGGGGACACCGGGGAGCTGTTTTTT; CDR3 protein: CASEVGDTGELFF
D gene: .; J gene: TRBJ2-1; clone size: .; V gene: TRBV21-1; CDR3 DNA: TGTGCCAGCAGCAAAGTTTGGGACAATGAGCAGTTCTTC; CDR3 protein: CASSKVWDNEQFF
D gene: TRBD2; J gene: TRBJ2-7; clone size: .; V gene: TRBV6-1; CDR3 DNA: TGTGCCAGCAGTGAAAGACTAGCGGAACAGTACTTC; CDR3 protein: CASSERLAEQYF
D gene: .; J gene: TRBJ2-2; clone size: .; V gene: TRBV5-6; CDR3 DNA: TGTGCCAGCAGCCCCCAGGGTTCGGGGGAGCTGTTTTTT; CDR3 protein: CASSPQGSGELFF
D gene: .; J gene: TRBJ2-1; clone size: few; V gene: TRBV9; CDR3 DNA: TGTGCCAGCAGCGTAGGTTCGGACACCCAGCAGTTCTTC; CDR3 protein: CASSVGSDTQQFF
D gene: .; J gene: TRBJ1-2; clone size: .; V gene: TRBV5-6; CDR3 DNA: TGTGCCAGCAGCCCGGAAGAGACGCTCGCCGGTGGCTACACCTTC; CDR3 protein: CASSPEETLAGGYTF
D gene: .; J gene: TRBJ1-2; clone size: .; V gene: TRBV25-1; CDR3 DNA: TGTGCCAGCAGTGAAGGGGTCGGCCACTATGGCTACACCTTC; CDR3 protein: CASSEGVGHYGYTF
D gene: TRBD1; J gene: TRBJ1-2; clone size: .; V gene: TRBV19; CDR3 DNA: TGTGCCAGTAGCTACAGCCCGGGACAGGGGGTTAGCTACACCTTC; CDR3 protein: CASSYSPGQGVSYTF
D gene: .; J gene: TRBJ1-5; clone size: .; V gene: TRBV28; CDR3 DNA: TGTGCCAGCTGCGGCAATCAGCCCCAGCATTTT; CDR3 protein: CASCGNQPQHF
D gene: .; J gene: TRBJ2-1; clone size: .; V gene: TRBV7-8; CDR3 DNA: TGTGCCAGCAGCTTAGGTGGGCGTCAAGGGGCCTACAATGAGCAGTTCTTC; CDR3 protein: CASSLGGRQGAYNEQFF
D gene: TRBD1; J gene: TRBJ1-5; clone size: .; V gene: TRBV7-8; CDR3 DNA: TGTGCCAGCAGTCGCGACAGGGGGCGTCAGCCCCAGCATTTT; CDR3 protein: CASSRDRGRQPQHF
D gene: TRBD1; J gene: TRBJ2-7; clone size: .; V gene: TRBV5-1; CDR3 DNA: TGCGCCAGCAGCCGGGACAGGTCCTACGAGCAGTACTTC; CDR3 protein: CASSRDRSYEQYF
D gene: .; J gene: TRBJ1-1; clone size: .; V gene: TRBV9; CDR3 DNA: TGTGCCAGCTCGGGGGGGTACTCGAACACTGAAGCTTTCTTT; CDR3 protein: CASSGGYSNTEAFF
D gene: .; J gene: TRBJ2-7; clone size: .; V gene: TRBV28; CDR3 DNA: TGTGCCAGCAGTTTATCGGCCGGAAAGAGCTCCTACGAGCAGTACTTC; CDR3 protein: CASSLSAGKSSYEQYF
D gene: .; J gene: TRBJ1-1; clone size: once; V gene: TRBV19; CDR3 DNA: TGTGCCAGTAGGGGGCCCCTGAACACTGAAGCTTTCTTT; CDR3 protein: CASRGPLNTEAFF
D gene: .; J gene: TRBJ2-2; clone size: .; V gene: TRBV14; CDR3 DNA: TGTGCCAGCAGCCTGTGGCAGGGGGGCACCGGGGAGCTGTTTTTT; CDR3 protein: CASSLWQGGTGELFF
D gene: TRBD1; J gene: TRBJ2-7; clone size: .; V gene: TRBV10-3; CDR3 DNA: TGTGCCATCAGTGGGGACAGGGGGCCCTACGAGCAGTACTTC; CDR3 protein: CAISGDRGPYEQYF
D gene: .; J gene: TRBJ1-5; clone size: .; V gene: TRBV28; CDR3 DNA: TGTGCCAGCAGTTCTTGGGACACTAGCAATCAGCCCCAGCATTTT; CDR3 protein: CASSSWDTSNQPQHF
D gene: .; J gene: TRBJ2-4; clone size: .; V gene: TRBV18; CDR3 DNA: TGTGCCAGCTCACCACCAGCCGTTGCCAAAAACATTCAGTACTTC; CDR3 protein: CASSPPAVAKNIQYF
D gene: TRBD1; J gene: TRBJ2-3; clone size: .; V gene: TRBV10-1; CDR3 DNA: TGCGCCAGCAGTGAGGGGGACAGGCGGGATACGCAGTATTTT; CDR3 protein: CASSEGDRRDTQYF
D gene: .; J gene: TRBJ1-3; clone size: .; V gene: TRBV2; CDR3 DNA: TGTGCCAGCAGTGAAATTACTGGACAGACTGGAAACACCATATATTTT; CDR3 protein: CASSEITGQTGNTIYF
D gene: TRBD1; J gene: TRBJ2-2; clone size: .; V gene: TRBV7-3; CDR3 DNA: TGTGCCAGCAGCGTACAGGGGGCAACTTACACCGGGGAGCTGTTTTTT; CDR3 protein: CASSVQGATYTGELFF
D gene: .; J gene: TRBJ1-5; clone size: .; V gene: TRBV7-2; CDR3 DNA: TGTGCCAGCACCGTATGGGGCGATCAGCCCCAGCATTTT; CDR3 protein: CASTVWGDQPQHF
D gene: TRBD1; J gene: TRBJ2-3; clone size: .; V gene: TRBV6-1; CDR3 DNA: TGTGCCAGCAGTTGGACAGGGGTCACAGATACGCAGTATTTT; CDR3 protein: CASSWTGVTDTQYF
D gene: .; J gene: TRBJ2-7; clone size: .; V gene: TRBV3-1/TRBV3-2; CDR3 DNA: TGTGCCAGCAGCCATCCCTTGACAGGTACTTCCTACGAGCAGTACTTC; CDR3 protein: CASSHPLTGTSYEQYF
D gene: .; J gene: TRBJ2-7; clone size: .; V gene: TRBV4-2; CDR3 DNA: TGTGCCAGCAGCCAAGATAGGGCAGGTTCCTACGAGCAGTACTTC; CDR3 protein: CASSQDRAGSYEQYF
D gene: .; J gene: TRBJ1-6; clone size: .; V gene: TRBV30; CDR3 DNA: TGTGCCTGGAGTTTGTATAATTCACCCCTCCACTTT; CDR3 protein: CAWSLYNSPLHF
D gene: .; J gene: TRBJ1-2; clone size: .; V gene: TRBV6-2/TRBV6-3; CDR3 DNA: TGTGCCAGCAGTTACCGCGAAAACTATGGCTACACCTTC; CDR3 protein: CASSYRENYGYTF
D gene: TRBD2; J gene: TRBJ2-1; clone size: few; V gene: TRBV4-1; CDR3 DNA: TGCGCCAGCAGCCAAGACTGGAGGGCTAGCGGGGGGACTTCCTACAATGAGCAGTTCTTC; CDR3 protein: CASSQDWRASGGTSYNEQFF
D gene: .; J gene: TRBJ2-2; clone size: .; V gene: TRBV4-3; CDR3 DNA: TGCGCCAGCAGCCAGGGACTGGGAACCGGGGAGCTGTTTTTT; CDR3 protein: CASSQGLGTGELFF